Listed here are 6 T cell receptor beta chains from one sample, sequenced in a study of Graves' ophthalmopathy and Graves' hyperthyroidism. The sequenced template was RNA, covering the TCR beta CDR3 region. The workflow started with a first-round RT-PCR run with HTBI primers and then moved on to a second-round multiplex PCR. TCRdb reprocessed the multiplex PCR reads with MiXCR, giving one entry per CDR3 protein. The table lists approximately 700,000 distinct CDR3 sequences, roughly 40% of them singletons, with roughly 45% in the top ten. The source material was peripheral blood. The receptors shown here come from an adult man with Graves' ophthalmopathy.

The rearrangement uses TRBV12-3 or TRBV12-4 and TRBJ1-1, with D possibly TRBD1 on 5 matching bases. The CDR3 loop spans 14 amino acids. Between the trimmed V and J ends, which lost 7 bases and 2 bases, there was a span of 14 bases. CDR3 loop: CASMRDGYNTEAFF. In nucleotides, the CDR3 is TGTGCCAGCATGAGGGACGGATACAACACTGAAGCTTTCTTT.

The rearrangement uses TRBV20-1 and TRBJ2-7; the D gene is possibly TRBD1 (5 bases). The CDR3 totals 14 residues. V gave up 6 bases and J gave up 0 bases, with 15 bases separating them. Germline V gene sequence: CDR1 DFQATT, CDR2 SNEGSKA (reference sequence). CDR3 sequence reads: CSAINAGLSYEQYF. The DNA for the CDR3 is TGCAGTGCCATCAACGCAGGGCTCTCCTACGAGCAGTACTTC.

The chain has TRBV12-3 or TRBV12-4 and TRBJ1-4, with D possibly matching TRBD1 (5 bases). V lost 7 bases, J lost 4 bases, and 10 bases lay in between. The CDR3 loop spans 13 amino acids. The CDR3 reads CASTKDSNEKLFF. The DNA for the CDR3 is TGTGCCAGCACCAAAGACAGTAATGAAAAACTGTTTTTT.

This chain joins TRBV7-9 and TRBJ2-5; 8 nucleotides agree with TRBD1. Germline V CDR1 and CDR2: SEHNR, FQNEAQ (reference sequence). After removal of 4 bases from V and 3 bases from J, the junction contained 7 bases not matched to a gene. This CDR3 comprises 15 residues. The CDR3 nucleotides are TGTGCCAGCAGCTCCTCCGGGACAGGCGAAGAGACCCAGTACTTC. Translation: CASSSSGTGEETQYF.

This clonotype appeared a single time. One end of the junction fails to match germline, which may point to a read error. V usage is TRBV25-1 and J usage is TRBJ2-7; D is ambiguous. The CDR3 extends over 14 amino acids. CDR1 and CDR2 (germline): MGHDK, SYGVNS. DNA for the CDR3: TGCGCCAGCAGCCAAGTTGCATTTCCCTACGAGCAGTACTTC. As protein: CASSQVAFPYEQYF.

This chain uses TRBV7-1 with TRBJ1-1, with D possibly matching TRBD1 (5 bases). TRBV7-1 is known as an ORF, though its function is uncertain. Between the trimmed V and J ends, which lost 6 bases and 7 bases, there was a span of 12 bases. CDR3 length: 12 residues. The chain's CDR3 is CASRGEGYEAFF. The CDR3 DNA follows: TGTGCCAGCAGAGGGGAGGGGTATGAAGCTTTCTTT.